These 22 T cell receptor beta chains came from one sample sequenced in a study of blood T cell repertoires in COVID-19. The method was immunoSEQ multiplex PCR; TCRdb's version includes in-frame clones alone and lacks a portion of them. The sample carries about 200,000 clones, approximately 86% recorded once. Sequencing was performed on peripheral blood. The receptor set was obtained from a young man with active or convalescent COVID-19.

CDR3 protein: CASSQLEWDSPLHF. The CDR3 nucleotides read TGCGCCAGCAGCCAACTGGAGTGGGATTCACCCCTCCACTTT. V usage is TRBV4-1 and J usage is TRBJ1-6; D unclear. Germline-derived CDR1 and CDR2 are MGHRA and YSYEKL. V lost 2 bases, J lost 8 bases, and 10 bases lay in between. This CDR3 comprises 14 residues.

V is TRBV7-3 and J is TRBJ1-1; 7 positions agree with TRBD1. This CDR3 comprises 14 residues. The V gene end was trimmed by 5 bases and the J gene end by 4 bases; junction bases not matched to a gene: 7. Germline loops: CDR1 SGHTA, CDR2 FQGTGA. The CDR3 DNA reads TGTGCCAGCAGCCCTGAAGGGGGCCGCACTGAAGCTTTCTTT. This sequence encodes CASSPEGGRTEAFF.

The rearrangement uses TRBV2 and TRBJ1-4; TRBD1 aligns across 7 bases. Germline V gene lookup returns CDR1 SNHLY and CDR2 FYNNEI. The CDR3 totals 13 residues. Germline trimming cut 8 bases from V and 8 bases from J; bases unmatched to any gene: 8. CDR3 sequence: CASVRDSREKLFF. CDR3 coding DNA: TGTGCCAGCGTCCGGGACAGTAGGGAAAAACTGTTTTTT.

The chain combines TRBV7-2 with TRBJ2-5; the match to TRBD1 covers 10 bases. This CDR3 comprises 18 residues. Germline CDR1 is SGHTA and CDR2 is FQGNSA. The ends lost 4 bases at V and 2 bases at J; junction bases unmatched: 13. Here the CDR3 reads CASSSDRGAAPRQETQYF. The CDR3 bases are TGTGCCAGCAGCTCGGACAGGGGGGCAGCCCCAAGGCAAGAGACCCAGTACTTC.

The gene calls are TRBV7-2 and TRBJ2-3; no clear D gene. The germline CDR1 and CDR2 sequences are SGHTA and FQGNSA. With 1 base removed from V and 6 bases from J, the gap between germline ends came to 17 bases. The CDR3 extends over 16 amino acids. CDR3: CASSLEFRNPPDTQYF. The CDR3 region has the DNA TGTGCCAGCAGCTTAGAGTTCAGGAACCCGCCTGATACGCAGTATTTT.

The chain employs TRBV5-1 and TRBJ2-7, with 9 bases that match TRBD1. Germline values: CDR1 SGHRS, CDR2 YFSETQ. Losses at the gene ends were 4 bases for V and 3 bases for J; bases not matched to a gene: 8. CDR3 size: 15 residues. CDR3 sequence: CASSPWTGVIYEQYF. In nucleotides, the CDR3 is TGCGCCAGCAGCCCCTGGACAGGGGTAATCTACGAGCAGTACTTC.

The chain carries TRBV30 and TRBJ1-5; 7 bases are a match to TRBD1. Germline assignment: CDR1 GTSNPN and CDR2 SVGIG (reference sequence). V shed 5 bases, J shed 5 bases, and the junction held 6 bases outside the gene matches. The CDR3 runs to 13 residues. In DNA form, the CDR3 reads TGTGCCTGGTCGACAGGGTTTGATCAGCCCCAGCATTTT. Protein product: CAWSTGFDQPQHF.

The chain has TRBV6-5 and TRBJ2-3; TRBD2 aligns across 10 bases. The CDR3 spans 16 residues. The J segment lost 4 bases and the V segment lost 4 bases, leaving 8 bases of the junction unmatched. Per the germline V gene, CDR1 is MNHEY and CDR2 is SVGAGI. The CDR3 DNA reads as TGTGCCAGCAGTTCCACCAACAGCGGGAGGGCAGATACGCAGTATTTT. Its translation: CASSSTNSGRADTQYF.

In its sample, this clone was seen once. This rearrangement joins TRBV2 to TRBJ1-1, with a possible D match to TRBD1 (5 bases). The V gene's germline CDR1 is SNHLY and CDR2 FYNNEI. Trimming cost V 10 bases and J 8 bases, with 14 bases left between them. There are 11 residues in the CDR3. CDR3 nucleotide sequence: TGTGCCACCCGGGGGGGTCTGGAAGCTTTCTTT. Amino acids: CATRGGLEAFF.

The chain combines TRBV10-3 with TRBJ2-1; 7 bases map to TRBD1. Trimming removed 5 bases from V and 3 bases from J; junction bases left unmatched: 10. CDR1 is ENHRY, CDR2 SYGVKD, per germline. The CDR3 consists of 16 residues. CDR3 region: CAISPAGDSFYNEQFF. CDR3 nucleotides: TGTGCCATCAGTCCCGCCGGGGACAGCTTCTACAATGAGCAGTTCTTC.

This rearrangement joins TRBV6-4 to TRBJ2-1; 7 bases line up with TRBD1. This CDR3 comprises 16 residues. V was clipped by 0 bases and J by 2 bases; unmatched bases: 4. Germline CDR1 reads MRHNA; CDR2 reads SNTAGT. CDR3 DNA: TGTGCCAGCAGTGACTCGGGACAGAGACCCTACAATGAGCAGTTCTTC. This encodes CASSDSGQRPYNEQFF.

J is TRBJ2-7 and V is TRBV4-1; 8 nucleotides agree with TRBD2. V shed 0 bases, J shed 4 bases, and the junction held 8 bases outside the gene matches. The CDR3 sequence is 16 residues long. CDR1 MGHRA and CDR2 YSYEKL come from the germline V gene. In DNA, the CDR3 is TGCGCCAGCAGCCAAGATAGAGCGGGAGAGTTTTACGAGCAGTACTTC. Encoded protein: CASSQDRAGEFYEQYF.

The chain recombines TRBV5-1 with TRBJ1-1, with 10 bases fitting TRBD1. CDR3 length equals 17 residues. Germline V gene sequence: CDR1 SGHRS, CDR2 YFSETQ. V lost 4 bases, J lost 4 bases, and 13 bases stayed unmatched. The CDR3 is CASSMIIQTGGGTEAFF. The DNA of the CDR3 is TGCGCCAGCAGCATGATTATCCAGACAGGGGGCGGCACTGAAGCTTTCTTT.

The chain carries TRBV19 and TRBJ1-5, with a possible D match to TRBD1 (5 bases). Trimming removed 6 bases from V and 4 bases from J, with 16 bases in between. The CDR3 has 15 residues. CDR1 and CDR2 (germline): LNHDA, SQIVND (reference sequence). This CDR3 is CASSPSQAGNQPQHF. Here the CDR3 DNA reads TGTGCCAGTAGCCCTTCCCAGGCAGGGAATCAGCCCCAGCATTTT.

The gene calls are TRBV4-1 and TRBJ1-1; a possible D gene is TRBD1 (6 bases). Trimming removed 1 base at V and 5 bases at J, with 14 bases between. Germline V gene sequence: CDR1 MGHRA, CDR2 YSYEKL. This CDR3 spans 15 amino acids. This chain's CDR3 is CASSQVTTGKTEAFF. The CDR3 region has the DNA TGCGCCAGCAGCCAAGTTACAACAGGGAAGACTGAAGCTTTCTTT.

The DNA for the CDR3 is TGTGCCAGCAGCCAGGGGGACAGTCTTCCTAGCAATCAGCCCCAGCATTTT. Amino acids: CASSQGDSLPSNQPQHF. This chain uses TRBV3-1 (or the pseudogene TRBV3-2) with TRBJ1-5, with 7 nucleotides matching TRBD1. Germline CDR1 reads LGHDT; CDR2 reads YNNKEL (reference sequence). Losses at the gene ends were 3 bases for V and 0 bases for J; bases not matched to a gene: 8. This CDR3 has 17 residues.

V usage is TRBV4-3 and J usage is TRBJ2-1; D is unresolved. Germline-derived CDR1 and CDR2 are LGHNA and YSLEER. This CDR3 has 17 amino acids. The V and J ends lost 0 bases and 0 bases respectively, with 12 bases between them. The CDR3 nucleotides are TGCGCCAGCAGCCAAGATCTCTTCACGGGCTCCTACAATGAGCAGTTCTTC. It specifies CASSQDLFTGSYNEQFF.

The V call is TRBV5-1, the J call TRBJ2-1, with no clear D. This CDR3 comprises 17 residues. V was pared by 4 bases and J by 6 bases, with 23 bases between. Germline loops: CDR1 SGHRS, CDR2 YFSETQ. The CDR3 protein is CASSDQPRAGVSNEQFF. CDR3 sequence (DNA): TGCGCCAGCAGCGATCAACCCCGAGCCGGAGTAAGCAATGAGCAGTTCTTC.

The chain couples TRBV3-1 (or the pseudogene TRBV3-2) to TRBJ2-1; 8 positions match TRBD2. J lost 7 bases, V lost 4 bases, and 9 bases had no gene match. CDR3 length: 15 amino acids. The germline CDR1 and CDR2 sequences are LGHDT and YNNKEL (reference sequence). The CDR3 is CASSLTGLGGNEQFF. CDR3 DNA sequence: TGTGCCAGCAGCCTAACGGGACTAGGTGGGAATGAGCAGTTCTTC.

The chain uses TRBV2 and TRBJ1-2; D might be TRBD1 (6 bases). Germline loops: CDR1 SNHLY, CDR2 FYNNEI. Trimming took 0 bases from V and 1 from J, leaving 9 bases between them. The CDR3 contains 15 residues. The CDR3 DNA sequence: TGTGCCAGCAGTGAAGCGACAGGATTTAACTATGGCTACACCTTC. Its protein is CASSEATGFNYGYTF.

The CDR3 DNA sequence: TGCGCCAGCAGCCCGGCGGGGGTAAACGGCTACACCTTC. Residues: CASSPAGVNGYTF. The chain has TRBV4-1 and TRBJ1-2; D perhaps matches TRBD1 (5 bases). V was clipped by 4 bases and J by 8 bases, with 14 bases between them. CDR1 is MGHRA and CDR2 is YSYEKL in the germline V gene. The CDR3 consists of 13 residues.

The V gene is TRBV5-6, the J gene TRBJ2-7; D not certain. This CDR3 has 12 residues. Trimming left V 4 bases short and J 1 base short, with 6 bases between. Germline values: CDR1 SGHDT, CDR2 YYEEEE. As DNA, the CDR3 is TGTGCCAGCAGCGCCAGGTCCTACGAGCAGTACTTC. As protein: CASSARSYEQYF.